This is a list of T cell receptor beta chains from one sample in a study of identifying expanded T cells in peripheral blood. The table came from immunoSEQ multiplex PCR; TCRdb's copy has only in-frame clones and leaves some out. The sample carries about 100,000 clones, 70% to 90% recorded once. The sequenced sample was blood. All receptors come from a person aged 18-69 years in good health. The conserved cysteine and the conserved F or W are not part of the CDR3 here. Size values are once, few and many counts, or a class for expanded clones, and some rows have none.

>TRBV19|TRBJ1-2|NA
ASRSGYGYT
>TRBV27|TRBJ2-4|NA
ASSLRGLGNIQY
>TRBV6-1|TRBJ1-2|NA
ASSERVDSLGFGYT
>TRBV7-9|TRBJ2-1|NA
ASSNRRTGRIGNEQF
>TRBV9|TRBJ2-3|NA
ASSVRTGMGTDTQY
>TRBV5-1|TRBJ1-1|NA
ASGKEPEAF
>TRBV27|TRBJ1-2|NA
ATRTSFNYGYT
>TRBV6-5|TRBJ1-2|NA
ASSARTAQYGYT
>TRBV19|TRBJ1-6|NA
ASSIGSGRYSPLH
>TRBV4-1|TRBJ1-5|NA
ASSQVNTGRQPQH
>TRBV7-3|TRBJ2-3|NA
ASSSGGQADTQY
>TRBV6-6|TRBJ1-5|NA
ASTYGSNQPQH
>TRBV2|TRBJ2-5|few
ASLRQGAPQETQY
>TRBV7-9|TRBJ2-3|NA
ASLAGDTDTQY
>TRBV14|TRBJ1-6|NA
ASSYTLLSRVDSPLH
>TRBV7-9|TRBJ2-7|NA
ASRPQGNRYEQY
>TRBV18|TRBJ1-1|NA
ASSPIPTAARRNSEAF
>TRBV7-2|TRBJ1-2|NA
ASSLWDRGALGYGYT
>TRBV29-1|TRBJ1-1|few
SVARLSDTEAF